This T cell receptor (beta chain) is from a study of human T cells and chemical hapten exposure (dated by TCRdb to about 2021). General notes on the study: For sensitization, 2% DPC in acetone was applied to a roughly 2 cm by roughly 2 cm area of upper inner arm skin. This study followed changes in the peripheral blood TCR repertoire in vivo during primary and secondary sensitization of alopecia patients to the hapten diphenylcyclopropenone (DPC). Libraries were combined into a pool for sequencing, and differences in TCR yield between samples came mainly from small differences in library volumes within the pool. For TCR sequencing, blood came from about 28 alopecia patients at anywhere from one to four time points (pre-sensitization, 2, 6 and 24 weeks). Blood samples were taken from patients before sensitization (week 0) and then at 2, 6 and about 24 weeks after DPC sensitization. The patient cohort, mostly female, included alopecia areata with under or over 50% scalp involvement, alopecia totalis and alopecia universalis. Throughout the study period of roughly five months, patients also received therapeutic DPC doses to the scalp every week. Patch testing on the upper back used Finn chambers containing 0.01% DPC, with scoring done after 6 days according to International Contact Dermatitis Research Group standards. Study-level results and caveats: A positive correlation was found between the number of PT1 expanded TCRs and patch test score, with significance reached at thresholds 8, 16 and 32 but not 4. Significantly more large CDR3 similarity clusters were formed by expanded TCRs than by pre-sensitization or healthy control sets, consistent with antigen-driven responses. DPC sensitization did not change how many TCRs were above 1 in 1000 frequency, and no evidence was found of alterations in global repertoire structure. Alopecia, a presumed autoimmune disease, was present in all patients, so the immune response of the patients might differ from that of healthy individuals. After repeated subsampling, the strength of the expansion versus patch-test correlation and the threshold at which it became significant changed.

The time point label here, explained by the study, means: pre-sensitization, week 0. The treatment or condition tag for this specimen amounts to: therapeutic diphenylcyclopropenone sensitization with weekly scalp DPC. Blood at each patch-test visit was drawn before the patch test was applied. To be eligible, patients had to be aged 18 to 70, diagnosed with alopecia and judged suitable for DPC therapy, while pregnant patients were excluded. Unfractionated whole blood was collected in Tempus Blood RNA tubes, and total RNA was extracted from that blood. Library preparation used RACE. Data came from a NextSeq 500. Library preparation attached unique molecular identifiers to individual cDNA molecules for quantitative, reproducible TCR counting. From each blood RNA sample, both TCR alpha and TCR beta chains were sequenced. In the authors' own workflow: Samples had a median of roughly 98,000 TCRs, with a range from roughly 20,000 to 690,600. V, J and CDR3 annotation of the TCR reads was performed with the Decombinator software suite. Every sample was subsampled to the same number of TCRs (28,000) for the PS versus PT1 abundance plots. TCRs were defined as expanded if absent before sensitization and observed at least eight times at the 2-week time point. The raw public reads went through TCRdb reprocessing: fastp at Q25, MiXCR clone calling, in-frame beta chains kept. A single entry per CDR3 protein holds the most common genes and DNA from its merged rows. The V and J calls and clone size come from TCRdb's table, not from the authors' own analysis. The sample table contains 300,000 to 400,000 distinct CDR3 sequences; only one count was recorded for about 5.1% of them. The top ten hold 2.5% to 3% of the sample.

CDR1 is given as MGHDK and CDR2 as SYGVNS, both from the germline V gene. Taken from cysteine to phenylalanine, the CDR3 has 15 residues. Here the CDR3 DNA is all that survives: 45 bases in frame from base 1. V is clipped by 4 bases and J by 0 bases, and the sequence between their germline boundaries is 11 bases long. This clonotype was recorded many times. Its antigen target is currently unknown. Base qualities are not provided; no much larger clone lies one nucleotide away. The sequence derives from a woman aged 50 to 60 with alopecia areata. Some clones in this sample may be carry-over from other donors' samples. Here the sequenced sample was whole blood, taken in connection with sensitization to the hapten diphenylcyclopropenone (DPC). The chain is assembled from TRBV25-1 and TRBJ2-3; TRBD1 is possibly the D segment (6 matching bases). The CDR3 region has the sequence CASSGQAGSTDTQYF. DNA sequence: TGTGCCAGCAGTGGACAGGCCGGTAGCACAGATACGCAGTATTTT.